This is a list of T cell receptor beta chains from one sample in a study of CD4+ T cells in melanoma. Produced via immunoSEQ multiplex PCR; TCRdb's table is partial and in-frame only. The sample has fewer than 20,000 clones; 60% to 80% are singletons. Input material: cells from a culture (not recorded whether cultured in vitro). These receptors came from a human donor with melanoma. CDR3s include the opening cysteine and the closing phenylalanine or tryptophan. The D gene is left open where the match is weak. Some rows mark clone size as missing; the rest say once, few, many or name a class of expanded clone.

NA	TRBD1	TRBV7-2	TRBJ1-1	TGTGCCAGCAGCTTAGCTAGGACAGGGTTGAACACTGAAGCTTTCTTT	CASSLARTGLNTEAFF
NA	NA	TRBV6-1	TRBJ1-4	TGTGCCAGCAGTTCCAGGGCACGCGAAAAACTGTTTTTT	CASSSRAREKLFF
NA	NA	TRBV5-6	TRBJ2-2	TGTGCCAGCAGCTTGCGGGGCGCCGATTTGGTTGGGGAGCTGTTTTTT	CASSLRGADLVGELFF
NA	NA	TRBV7-2	TRBJ1-3	TGTGCCAGCAGCTCGTACCAAGCGACGTTCGGTGGAAACACCATATATTTT	CASSSYQATFGGNTIYF
NA	TRBD1	TRBV6-1	TRBJ1-2	TGTGCCAGCAGGGGACAGGGGGCATTCTATGGCTACACCTTC	CASRGQGAFYGYTF
NA	NA	TRBV6-5	TRBJ2-7	TGTGCCAGCAGTTCCCAGGGCGCCGAGCAGTACTTC	CASSSQGAEQYF
few	TRBD1	TRBV27	TRBJ1-6	TGTGCCAGCAGTTTGGACAGGGGCTATTCACCCCTCCACTTT	CASSLDRGYSPLHF
NA	NA	TRBV6-6	TRBJ1-1	TGTGCCAGCAGCGAGGCGGGAGGCACTGAAGCTTTCTTT	CASSEAGGTEAFF
NA	NA	TRBV4-1	TRBJ2-1	TGCGCCAGCAGCCAAAATCAAATGCAGTTCTTC	CASSQNQMQFF
NA	NA	TRBV5-1	TRBJ2-1	TGCGCCAGCAGCTTGGATTTGGGCTCCTACAATGAGCAGTTCTTC	CASSLDLGSYNEQFF
NA	TRBD1	TRBV5-1	TRBJ1-2	TGCGCCAGCAGCAATCAAAGTTCAGGGGGCGGCTACACCTTC	CASSNQSSGGGYTF
few	NA	TRBV5-6	TRBJ2-4	TGTGCCAGCAGCTATGACCGTGCCAAAAACATTCAGTACTTC	CASSYDRAKNIQYF
few	NA	TRBV9	TRBJ1-6	TGTGCCAGCAGCGTTAGGGACGATCTCCACTTT	CASSVRDDLHF
once	TRBD1	TRBV10-3	TRBJ1-1	TGTGCCTCCGAGGGACAGGGAAACACTGAAGCTTTCTTT	CASEGQGNTEAFF
NA	TRBD1	TRBV4-1	TRBJ1-5	TGCGCCAGCAGCCAGTTGGACAGGGTCGGGCAGCCCCAGCATTTT	CASSQLDRVGQPQHF
NA	NA	TRBV28	TRBJ2-3	TGTGCCAGCAGTTTTGTGGCAGGCACAGATACGCAGTATTTT	CASSFVAGTDTQYF
once	TRBD1	TRBV5-6	TRBJ2-5	TGTGCCAGCAGCTTGGGGAGGATGGGGACAGGGACCCCGGAGACCCAGTACTTC	CASSLGRMGTGTPETQYF
NA	NA	TRBV5-5	TRBJ1-1	TGTGCCAGCAGCTCGAACACGGTTAAGCCTGAAGCTTTCTTT	CASSSNTVKPEAFF
NA	TRBD1	TRBV6-1	TRBJ1-6	TGTGCCAGCAGGTGGACAGGCCGAAGAACGCCACCCCTCCACTTT	CASRWTGRRTPPLHF
NA	NA	TRBV9	TRBJ2-1	TGTGCCAGCAGCGTAGAGGGGGACTACTACAATGAGCAGTTCTTC	CASSVEGDYYNEQFF
NA	TRBD1	TRBV14	TRBJ1-4	TGTGCCAGCAGCAGGGACAGCGGGGAAAAACTGTTTTTT	CASSRDSGEKLFF
NA	NA	TRBV5-4	TRBJ1-1	TGTGCCAGCAGCCTCCCGAGGCAGGGCCCGCCTGAAGCTTTCTTT	CASSLPRQGPPEAFF
NA	TRBD1	TRBV2	TRBJ1-1	TGTGCCAGCAGTGCCTTCGGGACAGCGAACACTGAAGCTTTCTTT	CASSAFGTANTEAFF
NA	NA	TRBV5-6	TRBJ1-5	TGTGCCAGCAGCTTAGCAGGACAGCCCCAGCATTTT	CASSLAGQPQHF
NA	NA	TRBV9	TRBJ1-2	TGTGCCAGCAGCGTTCTTGGGGCTGGCTACACCTTC	CASSVLGAGYTF
few	NA	TRBV7-6	TRBJ1-3	TGTGCCAGCAGCTTGGGGATGTCTGGAAACACCATATATTTT	CASSLGMSGNTIYF
NA	NA	TRBV7-8	TRBJ1-2	TGTGCCAGCAGCTTAAGTCAGCCAGCTTACTATGGCTACACCTTC	CASSLSQPAYYGYTF
NA	NA	TRBV7-2	TRBJ2-7	TGTGCCAGCAGCTTCGTGTGGGGGGGCCAGGCCGAGCAGTACTTC	CASSFVWGGQAEQYF
NA	TRBD1	TRBV2	TRBJ1-5	TGTGCCAGCAGTTACGGGACAGAGTACAATCAGCCCCAGCATTTT	CASSYGTEYNQPQHF
NA	NA	TRBV10-2	TRBJ1-4	TGCGCCAGCAGTGAGTCGGAGGAAAAACTGTTTTTT	CASSESEEKLFF
NA	NA	TRBV6-6	TRBJ1-1	TGTGCCACCAGGGCCCAGGAGTTT	CATRAQEF
NA	TRBD1	TRBV10-3	TRBJ1-6	TGTGCCATCAGTGGGACAGGGAGGGATTCACCCCTCCACTTT	CAISGTGRDSPLHF
NA	TRBD2	TRBV9	TRBJ2-2	TGTGCCAGCAGAGCGGGGACTAACACCGGGGAGCTGTTTTTT	CASRAGTNTGELFF
NA	TRBD1	TRBV6-5	TRBJ1-2	TGTGCCAGCAGTTACCCACAGGGGAGGAAGGCTGGCTACACCTTC	CASSYPQGRKAGYTF
NA	NA	TRBV5-4	TRBJ2-7	TGTGCCAGCAGCCCCTCAGGGGGGCGTAGTGAGCAGTACTTC	CASSPSGGRSEQYF
NA	NA	TRBV5-6	TRBJ1-1	TGTGCCAGCAGCGTTTTTACTAGGGCCCCGGCTGAAGCTTTCTTT	CASSVFTRAPAEAFF
NA	TRBD1	TRBV29-1	TRBJ2-5	TGCAGCGTTGTATCAGGGGGCGGAGAGACCCAGTACTTC	CSVVSGGGETQYF
NA	NA	TRBV12-5	TRBJ1-5	TGTGCTAGTGGTCCGACAGGAAACAATCAGCCCCAGCATTTT	CASGPTGNNQPQHF
NA	NA	TRBV18	TRBJ1-3	TGTGCCAGCTCAGCCCTTTTGGCAGGGATGTTTGGAAACACCATATATTTT	CASSALLAGMFGNTIYF
NA	NA	TRBV10-3	TRBJ2-1	TGTGCCAGCAGTTACAGCCTCTCCTACAATGAGCAGTTCTTC	CASSYSLSYNEQFF
NA	NA	TRBV5-1	TRBJ1-2	TGCGCCAGCAGCTTGGACTTCGCAGACTATGGCTACACCTTC	CASSLDFADYGYTF
NA	NA	TRBV7-3	TRBJ2-7	TGTGCCAGCAGCCCGCCCCCGGGACACCGTCGCGAGCAGTACTTC	CASSPPPGHRREQYF
NA	NA	TRBV19	TRBJ1-1	TGTGCCAGTAGTATACGGGTTAGGGCTGAAGCTTTCTTT	CASSIRVRAEAFF
NA	TRBD1	TRBV5-3	TRBJ1-1	TGTGCCAGAAGCCCCCCAGGGGGGACTGAAGCTTTCTTT	CARSPPGGTEAFF
NA	NA	TRBV7-9	TRBJ1-6	TGTGCCAGCAGCTTAACGGAGGGTCGGAACTCACCCCTCCACTTT	CASSLTEGRNSPLHF
NA	NA	TRBV12-1	TRBJ2-3	TGTGCCAGCAGCCCCCCTGCAGGGCGCACAGATACGCAGTATTTT	CASSPPAGRTDTQYF
NA	TRBD2	TRBV5-6	TRBJ2-2	TGTGCCAGCAGTGGGGACTATTCTTGGAACACCGGGGAGCTGTTTTTT	CASSGDYSWNTGELFF
NA	NA	TRBV6-1	TRBJ1-1	TGTGCCAGCAGACCCGACTTGTTCTACTCTGAAGCTTTCTTT	CASRPDLFYSEAFF
NA	NA	TRBV5-1	TRBJ2-3	TGCGCCAGCAGCTTGATCGGCATCCACCAATCCGAGTATTTT	CASSLIGIHQSEYF
NA	TRBD1	TRBV27	TRBJ1-1	TGTGCCAGCAGTTGGACAGGGGGGCTTGGGTACACTGAAGCTTTCTTT	CASSWTGGLGYTEAFF
medium-sized	NA	TRBV19	TRBJ1-2	TGTGCCAGTAGCCCCGATTACAGCTATGGCTACACCTTC	CASSPDYSYGYTF
NA	NA	TRBV7-6	TRBJ1-2	TGTGCCAGCAGCTTAGTAGCAACGGGGGGAGGCTACACCTTC	CASSLVATGGGYTF
NA	TRBD1	TRBV7-3	TRBJ2-2	TGTGCCAGCAGTGACAGGGGGTGGACCGGGGAGCTGTTTTTT	CASSDRGWTGELFF
NA	TRBD1	TRBV30	TRBJ1-1	TGTGCCTGTCACAGGGGGCCTAACACTGAAGCTTTCTTT	CACHRGPNTEAFF
once	NA	TRBV5-5	TRBJ2-7	TGTGCCAGCAGCGCTACAGAGGGCTACGAGCAGTACTTC	CASSATEGYEQYF
few	NA	TRBV27	TRBJ2-4	TGTGCCAGCAGTTTCGCCGGGGTGGGCATTCAGTACTTC	CASSFAGVGIQYF